The rows below give T cell receptor beta chains drawn from one sample of a study of cytomegalovirus exposure and HLA in healthy donors. Using immunoSEQ multiplex PCR, the repertoire was profiled, and TCRdb retains in-frame clones only, with some absent. This sample has 150,000 or so clones, with around three quarters found just once. Sequencing was performed on PBMCs. The source of these receptors is a woman between 40 and 55 years old in good health and CMV-seronegative. The CDR3 runs from the conserved cysteine through the conserved F or W. Each record gives: D gene, clone size, V gene, J gene, CDR3 protein, CDR3 DNA. The D gene is left open where the match is weak. Clone sizes are given selectively: once, few, many, or a class where the clone is expanded.

>NA|NA|TRBV6-5|TRBJ2-3
CASSYREASTDTQYF
TGTGCCAGCAGTTACCGAGAGGCCTCTACAGATACGCAGTATTTT
>NA|NA|TRBV11-3|TRBJ2-4
CASSPEGLAKNIQYF
TGTGCCAGCAGCCCTGAGGGATTAGCCAAAAACATTCAGTACTTC
>NA|NA|TRBV7-8|TRBJ2-5
CASSLAPLPTQETQYF
TGTGCCAGCAGCTTAGCGCCACTCCCGACTCAAGAGACCCAGTACTTC
>NA|NA|TRBV6-1|TRBJ2-2
CASIIEGSNTGELFF
TGTGCCAGCATCATAGAGGGATCGAACACCGGGGAGCTGTTTTTT
>TRBD2|NA|TRBV7-2|TRBJ2-3
CASSVVAGDRDTQYF
TGTGCCAGCAGCGTAGTAGCGGGAGATAGGGATACGCAGTATTTT
>TRBD1|NA|TRBV28|TRBJ1-2
CASRGQGQGYYGYTF
TGTGCCAGCAGAGGACAGGGCCAGGGATACTATGGCTACACCTTC
>TRBD2|NA|TRBV11-3|TRBJ2-3
CASSLAVGLAHTDTQYF
TGTGCCAGCAGCTTAGCCGTGGGACTAGCTCACACAGATACGCAGTATTTT
>NA|NA|TRBV28|TRBJ1-1
CASSSPPDSSKAFF
TGTGCCAGCAGTTCCCCCCCTGACTCCTCGAAGGCTTTCTTT
>NA|NA|TRBV9|TRBJ1-2
CASSVSGHGYTF
TGTGCCAGCAGCGTTAGTGGGCATGGCTACACCTTC
>TRBD1|few|TRBV6-1|TRBJ1-1
CASKGALGTEAFF
TGTGCCAGCAAGGGGGCTTTGGGCACTGAAGCTTTCTTT
>NA|NA|TRBV2|TRBJ1-2
CASSDGEVYGYTF
TGTGCCAGCAGTGATGGGGAGGTCTATGGCTACACCTTC
>NA|NA|TRBV10-3|TRBJ2-7
CAISESNIRGEQYF
TGTGCCATCAGTGAGTCGAATATTAGAGGGGAGCAGTACTTC
>TRBD1|NA|TRBV2|TRBJ1-2
CASRRDSLERGYTF
TGTGCCAGCCGGCGGGACAGTCTCGAAAGGGGCTACACCTTC
>NA|NA|TRBV5-4|TRBJ1-1
CASSLDRAPEAFF
TGTGCCAGCAGCTTGGACAGGGCCCCTGAAGCTTTCTTT
>NA|once|TRBV27|TRBJ2-2
CASSSGSMGTGELFF
TGTGCCAGCAGTTCGGGGTCGATGGGCACCGGGGAGCTGTTTTTT
>NA|NA|TRBV6-5|TRBJ2-3
CASSYSSGDPQYF
TGTGCCAGCAGTTACTCATCAGGGGATCCGCAGTATTTT
>TRBD1|few|TRBV19|TRBJ2-3
CASSIDNTGQGVDTQYF
TGTGCCAGTAGTATAGATAATACGGGACAGGGAGTGGATACGCAGTATTTT
>NA|NA|TRBV12-1|TRBJ2-1
CASSGTSGRIYEQFF
TGTGCCAGCAGCGGGACTAGCGGGAGAATCTATGAGCAGTTCTTC
>NA|NA|TRBV29-1|TRBJ2-2
CSVRGGPGELFF
TGCAGCGTTAGGGGGGGGCCCGGGGAGCTGTTTTTT
>TRBD2|NA|TRBV5-1|TRBJ2-1
CASSLEGLAENEQFF
TGCGCCAGCAGCTTGGAGGGACTAGCCGAAAATGAGCAGTTCTTC
>TRBD1|NA|TRBV6-1|TRBJ1-1
CASSEWGRGRTEAFF
TGTGCCAGCAGTGAATGGGGCAGGGGGCGAACTGAAGCTTTCTTT
>TRBD2|NA|TRBV5-1|TRBJ2-5
CASSPSGGGETQYF
TGCGCCAGCAGCCCGTCCGGGGGGGGAGAGACCCAGTACTTC
>NA|NA|TRBV15|TRBJ2-5
CATSRDWSGAETQYF
TGTGCCACCAGCAGAGATTGGTCAGGGGCAGAGACCCAGTACTTC
>NA|NA|TRBV5-6|TRBJ2-3
CASSLQGPDTQYF
TGTGCCAGCAGCTTACAGGGCCCAGATACGCAGTATTTT
>TRBD1|few|TRBV27|TRBJ1-1
CASSLGTEITEAFF
TGTGCCAGCAGCCTTGGGACAGAGATCACTGAAGCTTTCTTT
>TRBD2|NA|TRBV5-1|TRBJ2-2
CASSLVLAGRAGELFF
TGCGCCAGCAGCTTGGTACTAGCGGGACGGGCCGGGGAGCTGTTTTTT
>NA|few|TRBV5-4|TRBJ1-4
CASSLQGGEKLFF
TGTGCCAGCAGCTTACAGGGTGGAGAAAAACTGTTTTTT
>NA|once|TRBV4-1|TRBJ2-4
CASSQGDSKNIQYF
TGCGCCAGCAGCCAAGGGGACTCCAAAAACATTCAGTACTTC
>TRBD2|NA|TRBV11-1|TRBJ2-7
CASSFSPQGTSSSYEQYF
TGTGCCAGCAGCTTTTCGCCCCAGGGGACTAGCAGCTCCTACGAGCAGTACTTC
>NA|NA|TRBV5-1|TRBJ1-1
CASRQEGTEAFF
TGCGCCAGCAGACAGGAGGGTACTGAAGCTTTCTTT
>TRBD1|NA|TRBV5-1|TRBJ1-1
CASTLLGTETEAFF
TGCGCCAGCACCCTGCTGGGGACAGAGACTGAAGCTTTCTTT
>NA|NA|TRBV28|TRBJ1-6
CASTPFDRKNSPLHF
TGTGCCAGCACCCCCTTCGACAGGAAAAATTCACCCCTCCACTTT
>NA|NA|TRBV11-3|TRBJ2-3
CASSWAGTLTDTQYF
TGTGCCAGCAGCTGGGCCGGGACTCTCACAGATACGCAGTATTTT
>TRBD1|NA|TRBV28|TRBJ2-6
CASSLATGGINVLTF
TGTGCCAGCAGCCTGGCGACAGGGGGTATCAACGTCCTGACTTTC
>NA|NA|TRBV28|TRBJ1-3
CASSTNRDTIYF
TGTGCCAGCAGTACTAATAGAGACACCATATATTTT
>NA|NA|TRBV27|TRBJ2-3
CASSLRQGGDTQYF
TGTGCCAGCAGTTTACGACAGGGAGGAGATACGCAGTATTTT
>TRBD1|NA|TRBV7-9|TRBJ2-7
CASSSRDRGHEQYF
TGTGCCAGCAGCTCCCGGGACAGGGGTCACGAGCAGTACTTC
>TRBD2|NA|TRBV14|TRBJ2-7
CASSRTSSPYEQYF
TGTGCCAGCAGCCGGACTAGCAGCCCCTACGAGCAGTACTTC
>NA|NA|TRBV4-2|TRBJ1-1
CASSQDRETEAFF
TGTGCCAGCAGCCAAGATCGAGAGACTGAAGCTTTCTTT
>NA|NA|TRBV5-4|TRBJ1-1
CASSLEFGGAEAFF
TGTGCCAGCAGCTTGGAATTCGGGGGAGCCGAAGCTTTCTTT
>NA|NA|TRBV27|TRBJ1-5
CASSSLTERGGQPQHF
TGTGCCAGCAGTTCCCTCACCGAGAGGGGGGGGCAGCCCCAGCATTTT
>NA|NA|TRBV5-6|TRBJ2-1
CASSFALADSYNEQFF
TGTGCCAGCAGCTTCGCTTTAGCGGATTCCTACAATGAGCAGTTCTTC
>TRBD2|NA|TRBV29-1|TRBJ2-7
CSGTSGSYEQYF
TGCAGCGGGACTAGCGGGAGTTACGAGCAGTACTTC
>TRBD2|NA|TRBV5-1|TRBJ2-5
CASSWLAGQQETQYF
TGCGCCAGCAGCTGGCTAGCGGGTCAACAAGAGACCCAGTACTTC
>TRBD1|few|TRBV6-1|TRBJ1-1
CASRDRGWNTEAFF
TGTGCCAGCAGAGACAGGGGGTGGAACACTGAAGCTTTCTTT
>TRBD2|NA|TRBV7-7|TRBJ2-1
CASSLEASGMNEQFF
TGTGCTAGCAGCTTAGAGGCTAGCGGGATGAATGAGCAGTTCTTC
>NA|NA|TRBV29-1|TRBJ1-3
CSVGTDGNTIYF
TGCAGCGTTGGGACAGATGGAAACACCATATATTTT
>NA|NA|TRBV5-6|TRBJ2-3
CASSSTGSASTDTQYF
TGTGCCAGCTCAAGCACCGGGTCCGCGAGCACAGATACGCAGTATTTT
>NA|NA|TRBV5-1|TRBJ1-1
CASRRTAMNTEAFF
TGCGCCAGCAGACGGACAGCCATGAACACTGAAGCTTTCTTT